The clone carrying this T cell receptor (beta chain) has at least ten counts. Its antigen is unidentified. This record belongs to a study of T cells in Graves' hyperthyroidism and ophthalmopathy. Study-wide findings and caveats: Most clonotypes expanded in the thyroid (above 0.001) were also present in blood.

The CDR3 is 16 residues long. Looked up from germline, CDR1 is MRHNA and CDR2 is SNTAGT. With V trimmed by 2 bases and J by 1 base, 3 bases remained unmatched. Template material for amplifying TCR beta CDR3 regions consisted of RNA transcripts. A first-round RT-PCR of the TCR CDR3 used the HTBI primer set. TCRdb reanalysed the multiplex PCR reads using MiXCR and keeps one entry per CDR3 protein. The sample shows about 480,000 distinct CDR3 sequences, around 22% of them seen only once. Patients with ophthalmopathy all had a Clinical Activity Score of at least 3, a NOSPECS grade of at least 4 and duration under 3 months. Lactation, pregnancy, other autoimmune disease or uncontrolled infection excluded patients. Each diagnosis was grounded in clinical symptoms, serum thyroxine and TRAb, thyroid ultrasound, and orbital computed tomography.

The chain links TRBV6-4 to TRBJ1-2; 11 nucleotides align to TRBD1. The receptor was isolated from a woman in her 30s with Graves' ophthalmopathy. The sequenced sample consisted of blood. The CDR3 here is CASSDRTGGDNYGYTF. DNA of the CDR3: TGTGCCAGCAGTGACCGGACAGGGGGCGATAACTATGGCTACACCTTC.